This T cell receptor (beta chain) was sequenced for a study of radiation and T cells in renal cell carcinoma (dated by TCRdb to 2020 to 2021). As for the study more broadly: The samples were obtained from a clinical trial, where primary renal cell carcinomas were treated with 15 Gy stereotactic body radiation therapy and then removed by nephrectomy 4 weeks afterward. In total, 53 samples underwent TCR beta sequencing: some 26 tumors plus 27 peripheral blood samples. Across all 55 or so samples, 4,016,671 unique CDR3 nucleotide sequences, encoding 2,658,974 unique CDR3 amino acid sequences, were identified.

The time point label on this specimen signifies: blood 2 weeks post-SBRT. In the paper's terms, the treatment or condition label means: 15 Gy SBRT to primary tumor, nephrectomy 4 weeks later. Serial peripheral blood from radiation-treated patients was sampled at baseline, 2 weeks and 4 weeks after SBRT to track tumor-enriched clonotypes. Every patient's renal cell carcinoma showed clear cell pathology. Genomic DNA for TCR sequencing was prepared using the QIAamp DNA Blood Mini Kit (Qiagen). The analyses included just those samples that passed every quality control check. Broader findings and caveats from the paper: Because pretreatment tumor biopsies were not available, the baseline intratumoral presence of clonotypes could not be determined. Blood repertoire dynamics were not followed beyond 4 weeks after treatment. An increase in top tumor clonotypes in blood was observed from baseline to 2 weeks post-radiation, followed by contraction by 4 weeks, which was taken to suggest transient expansion of tumor-resident clones. Because the trial had a single-armed design, the trial could not examine how radiation dose or scheduling affected the TCR repertoire.

The immunoSEQ kit was used, according to the manufacturer's recommendations, to generate TCR beta libraries from genomic DNA. To prepare libraries, a first multiplex PCR with proprietary primers was run, followed by a second PCR that added unique barcodes, and a bead cleanup was done after each round. Each sample batch included a kit-provided positive control reaction and a negative control reaction. The final libraries were assessed on an Agilent 4200 TapeStation D1000 ScreenTape, pooled by volume, and quantified by qPCR. Sequencing was performed on an Illumina NextSeq500 with a MidOutput 150-cycle cartridge, and 156 Read1 and 15 Index1 cycles were run with kit custom primers. The pooled library was loaded at approximately 0.92 pM with roughly 19% PhiX control spiked in. The original methods were these. The vendor-processed data were analyzed in R, and a clonotype was defined as all T cells that share the same CDR3 nucleotide sequence. In the clone abundance analyses, frequencies in each sample were normalized to that sample's 10,000 most abundant clones. Public T cell clones, which averaged fewer than five per sample, were excluded before analysis. A difference in abundance of at least 32-fold between compartments was used to define tumor-enriched and baseline blood-enriched clonotypes. A beta-binomial differential abundance model was applied to find clonotypes that expanded or contracted between blood time points. Tumor-blood repertoire similarity was measured with the Baroni-Urbani and Buser coefficient, and groups were compared using two-tailed Wilcoxon tests in R. TCRdb's version of the immuneACCESS table is confined to in-frame rearrangements and falls short of the full clone set. An unresolved V gene accounts for under half of the shortfall where checked; the remainder is of unknown origin. For V, J and clone size, that table is used; D and trimming come from the DNA. Present in this sample are around 75,000 clones, roughly 82% of which were seen just once. The ten most abundant clones make up roughly 6.3% of the sample.

A note on this clone: Its antigen is unknown. Per-base qualities were not stored, and no clone one base away is much larger.

V and J lose 2 bases and 3 bases, and a span of 12 bases separates them. Looking up the germline V gene yields CDR1 SGHTA and CDR2 FQGNSA. Spanning cysteine to phenylalanine, the CDR3 consists of 15 amino acids. Only CDR3 DNA remains: 45 bases, in frame from the first base. Rearrangement joined TRBV7-2 to TRBJ2-3; no D segment can be confidently identified. This material consisted of blood, taken from a patient whose treatment included radiotherapy and nephrectomy. The receptor comes from a man aged 55 to 70 with renal cell carcinoma. In nucleotide form, the sequence is TGTGCCAGCAGCTTAAATGGGTTGGAGACAGATACGCAGTATTTT. This gives the protein CASSLNGLETDTQYF.